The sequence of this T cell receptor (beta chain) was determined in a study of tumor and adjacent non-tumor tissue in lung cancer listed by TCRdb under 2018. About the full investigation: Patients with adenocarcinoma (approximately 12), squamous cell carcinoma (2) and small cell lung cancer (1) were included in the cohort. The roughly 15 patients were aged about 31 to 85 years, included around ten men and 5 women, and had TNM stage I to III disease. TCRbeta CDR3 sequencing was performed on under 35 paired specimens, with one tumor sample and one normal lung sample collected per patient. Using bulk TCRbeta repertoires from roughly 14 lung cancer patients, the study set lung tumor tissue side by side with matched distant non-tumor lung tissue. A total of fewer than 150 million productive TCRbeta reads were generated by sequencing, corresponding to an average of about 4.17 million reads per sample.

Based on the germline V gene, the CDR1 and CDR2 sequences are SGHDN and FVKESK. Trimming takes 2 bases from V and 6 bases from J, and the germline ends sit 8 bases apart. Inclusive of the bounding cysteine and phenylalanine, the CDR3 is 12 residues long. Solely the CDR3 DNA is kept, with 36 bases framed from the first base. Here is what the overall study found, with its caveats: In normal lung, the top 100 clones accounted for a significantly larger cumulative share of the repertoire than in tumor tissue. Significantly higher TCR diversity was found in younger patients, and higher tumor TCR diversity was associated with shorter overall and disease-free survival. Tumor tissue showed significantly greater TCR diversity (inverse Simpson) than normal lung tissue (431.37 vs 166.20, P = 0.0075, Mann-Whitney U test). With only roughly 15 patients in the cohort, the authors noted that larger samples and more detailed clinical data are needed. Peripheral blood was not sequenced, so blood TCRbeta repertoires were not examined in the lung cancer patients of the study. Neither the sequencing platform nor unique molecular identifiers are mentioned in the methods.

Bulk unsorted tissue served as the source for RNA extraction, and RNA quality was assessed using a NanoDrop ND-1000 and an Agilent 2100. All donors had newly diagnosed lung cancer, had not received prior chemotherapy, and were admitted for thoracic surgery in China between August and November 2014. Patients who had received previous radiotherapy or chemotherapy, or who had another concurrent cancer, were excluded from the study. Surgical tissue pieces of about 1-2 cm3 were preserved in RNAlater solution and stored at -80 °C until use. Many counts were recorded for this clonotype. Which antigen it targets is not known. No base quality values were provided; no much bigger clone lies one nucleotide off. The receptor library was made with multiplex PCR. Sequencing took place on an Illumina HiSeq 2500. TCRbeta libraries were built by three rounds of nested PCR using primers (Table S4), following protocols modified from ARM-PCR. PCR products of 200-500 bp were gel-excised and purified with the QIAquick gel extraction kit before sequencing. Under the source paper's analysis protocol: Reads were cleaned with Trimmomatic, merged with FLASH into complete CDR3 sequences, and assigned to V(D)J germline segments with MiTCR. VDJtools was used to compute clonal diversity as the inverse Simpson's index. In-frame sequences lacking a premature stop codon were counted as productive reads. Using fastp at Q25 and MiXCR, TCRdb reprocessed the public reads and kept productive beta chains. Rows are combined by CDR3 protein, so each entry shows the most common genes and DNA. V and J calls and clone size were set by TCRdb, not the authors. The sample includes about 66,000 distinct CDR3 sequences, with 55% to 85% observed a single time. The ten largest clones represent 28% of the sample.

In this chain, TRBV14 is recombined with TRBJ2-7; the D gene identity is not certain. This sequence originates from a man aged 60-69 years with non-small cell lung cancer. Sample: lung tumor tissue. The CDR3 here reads CASSQPRSEQYF. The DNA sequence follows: TGTGCCAGCAGCCAACCCCGGAGCGAGCAGTACTTC.